This T cell receptor beta chain was identified during a study of cytomegalovirus exposure and HLA in healthy donors. Study outcomes and limitations: The Asian-associated ancestry cluster reportedly had fewer N-insertions than the roughly 670-donor mean in a later analysis.

Of note for this clone: Its antigen is unknown.

PCR employed 60 Vbeta and 13 Jbeta primers. Measured with immunoSEQ multiplex PCR; TCRdb has only the in-frame clones, and not every one. Among approximately 160,000 clones, about 80% were seen once, and the ten largest hold roughly 0.68%. The germline V gene encodes CDR1 SNHLY and CDR2 FYNNEI. This CDR3 has 16 residues. The V segment lost 7 bases and the J segment 4 bases; nucleotides outside the gene matches: 12. Material: PBMCs. The receptor comes from a male donor in good health and CMV-seronegative. The gene calls are TRBV2 and TRBJ1-5; 8 bases are a match to TRBD1. CDR3 coding DNA: TGTGCCAGCACTTGGTCAGGACAGGGAGGAAATCAGCCCCAGCATTTT. This encodes CASTWSGQGGNQPQHF.